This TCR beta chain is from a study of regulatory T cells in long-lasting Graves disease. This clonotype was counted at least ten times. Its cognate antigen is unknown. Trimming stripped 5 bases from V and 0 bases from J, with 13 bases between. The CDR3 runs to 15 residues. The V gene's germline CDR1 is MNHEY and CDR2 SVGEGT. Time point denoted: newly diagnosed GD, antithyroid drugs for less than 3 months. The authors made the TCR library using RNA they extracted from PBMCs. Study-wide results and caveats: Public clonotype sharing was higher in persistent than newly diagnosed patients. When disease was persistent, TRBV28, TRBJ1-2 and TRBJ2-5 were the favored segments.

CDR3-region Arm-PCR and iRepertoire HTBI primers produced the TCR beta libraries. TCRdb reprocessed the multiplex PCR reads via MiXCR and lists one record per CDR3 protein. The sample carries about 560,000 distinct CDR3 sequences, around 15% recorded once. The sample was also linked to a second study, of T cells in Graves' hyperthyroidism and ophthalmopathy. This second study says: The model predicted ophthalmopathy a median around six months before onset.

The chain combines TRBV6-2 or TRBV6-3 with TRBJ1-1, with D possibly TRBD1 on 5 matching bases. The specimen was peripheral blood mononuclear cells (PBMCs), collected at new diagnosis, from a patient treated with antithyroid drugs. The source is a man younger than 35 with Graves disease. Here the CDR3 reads CASSRQPTMNTEAFF. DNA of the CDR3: TGTGCCAGCAGTCGACAGCCGACAATGAACACTGAAGCTTTCTTT.